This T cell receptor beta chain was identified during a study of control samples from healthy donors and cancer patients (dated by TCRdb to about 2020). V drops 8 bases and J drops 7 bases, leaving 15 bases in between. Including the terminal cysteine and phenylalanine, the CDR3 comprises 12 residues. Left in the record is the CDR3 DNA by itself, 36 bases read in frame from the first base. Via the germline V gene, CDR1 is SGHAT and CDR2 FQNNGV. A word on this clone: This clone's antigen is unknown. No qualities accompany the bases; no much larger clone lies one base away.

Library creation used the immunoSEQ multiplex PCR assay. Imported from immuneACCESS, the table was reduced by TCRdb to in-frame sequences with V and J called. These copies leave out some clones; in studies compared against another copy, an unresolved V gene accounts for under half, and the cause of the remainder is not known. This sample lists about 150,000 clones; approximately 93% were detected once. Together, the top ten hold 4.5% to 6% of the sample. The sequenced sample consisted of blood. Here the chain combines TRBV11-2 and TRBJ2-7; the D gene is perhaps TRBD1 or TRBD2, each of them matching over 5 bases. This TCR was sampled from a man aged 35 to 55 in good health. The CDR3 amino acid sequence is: CASGLGEWEQYF. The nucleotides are TGTGCCAGCGGGTTGGGGGAGTGGGAGCAGTACTTC.